These 3 T cell receptor beta chains came from one sample sequenced in a study of T cell changes during pregnancy in multiple sclerosis. TCRdb's table, derived via immunoSEQ multiplex PCR, lists solely in-frame clones and lacks some. This table has under 85,000 clones, about 91% appearing once. The sample consisted of CD4+ T cells from peripheral blood mononuclear cells, taken in the third trimester of pregnancy. These receptor sequences come from a female donor in good health, enrolled as a control in a pregnancy study.

The V gene is TRBV2, the J gene TRBJ2-3; D is possibly TRBD2 (5 bases). Trimming took off 6 bases at V and 4 bases at J, with 20 bases between the two ends. Germline loops: CDR1 SNHLY, CDR2 FYNNEI. This CDR3 region has 16 residues. CDR3 region: CASRSGYPVGSDTQYF. The DNA for the CDR3 is TGTGCCAGCAGATCGGGGTACCCAGTAGGGTCAGATACGCAGTATTTT.

V and J are TRBV27 and TRBJ1-5, with 9 bases identical to TRBD1. The CDR3 sequence is 14 residues long. Losses at the gene ends were 8 bases for V and 9 bases for J; bases not matched to a gene: 11. Per germline, CDR1 MNHEY and CDR2 SMNVEV (reference sequence). CDR3 DNA: TGTGCCAGCGGAGGGACAGGGTCCCGAGGGCCCCAGCATTTT. This encodes CASGGTGSRGPQHF.

The chain links TRBV19 to TRBJ1-4; 8 nucleotides match TRBD1. Germline CDR1 and CDR2: LNHDA and SQIVND (reference sequence). The CDR3 loop spans 15 amino acids. V was pared by 3 bases and J by 5 bases, with 5 bases of the junction left unmatched. The CDR3 nucleotides read TGTGCCAGTAGTATCCAGGGGGCCTTAAATGAAAAACTGTTTTTT. Its protein is CASSIQGALNEKLFF.